This TCR beta chain was profiled in a study of shared clonotypes between healthy human individuals. In the sorted-subset replicate PCRs, approximately 200 ng DNA, 25,000 to 30,000 T cell genomes, was used. Sequenced by immunoSEQ multiplex PCR; TCRdb stores in-frame clones only, minus some. The table includes about 530,000 clones, 90% to 96% detected once. Whole-study results and caveats: Sampling covered blood only; tissue repertoires likely differ. Shared across a few donors were 4% to 6% of the naive CD4 clonotypes.

For this clone: What it binds is not known.

The CDR3 length is 13 residues. CDR1 and CDR2 from the germline V gene are MNHNS and SASEGT. The V end lost 6 bases, the J end lost 6 bases, and 14 bases lay between the germline ends. This clonotype was obtained from a woman in her twenties or thirties in good health. The sequenced material came from naive CD4+ T cells sorted from blood. Indicated subset: CD45RA+ positively selected. The V call is TRBV6-1, the J call TRBJ1-1, with a weak D call TRBD1 (6 bases). The CDR3 coding sequence is TGTGCCAGCAGCGGGAGACAGGCCCCTGAAGCTTTCTTT. It codes for CASSGRQAPEAFF.